These 20 T cell receptor beta chains were sequenced from one sample in a study of shared clonotypes between healthy human individuals. Measured with immunoSEQ multiplex PCR; TCRdb has only the in-frame clones, and not every one. There are over a million clones in the sample; 70% to 80% occur only once, and 0.5% to 0.65% lies in the top ten. Sequences were obtained from memory CD4+ T cells from PBMCs. Subset denoted: CD45RA-negative fraction. These receptors originate from a man younger than 30 in good health. Some clones in this sample may be carry-over from other donors' samples.

This chain links TRBV6-5 with TRBJ2-3, with 8 bases identical to TRBD2. The CDR3 is 15 amino acids. V was pared by 4 bases and J by 0 bases, with 3 bases of the junction left unmatched. Germline V gene data show CDR1 as MNHEY and CDR2 as SVGAGI. The CDR3 loop is CASSLLAVSTDTQYF. CDR3 in DNA: TGTGCCAGCAGTTTACTAGCGGTCAGCACAGATACGCAGTATTTT.

The CDR3 DNA sequence: TGTGCCAGCAGCCGGGGAAGCGGGAGGGCCGTCGAGACCCAGTACTTC. It translates to CASSRGSGRAVETQYF. The rearrangement joins TRBV14 to TRBJ2-5; TRBD2 matches 10 bases. Germline V gives CDR1 SGHDN, CDR2 FVKESK. The CDR3 is made up of 16 amino acids. V shed 4 bases, J shed 5 bases, and the junction held 10 bases outside the gene matches. The full variable domain, with the rest looked up from reference TRBV14 and TRBJ2-5, is EAGVTQFPSHSVIEKGQTVTLRCDPISGHDNLYWYRRVMGKEIKFLLHFVKESKQDESGMPNNRFLAERTGGTYSTLKVQPAELEDSGVYFCASSRGSGRAVETQYFGPGTRLLVL.

V and J are TRBV5-1 and TRBJ1-1, with D perhaps matching TRBD1 (5 bases). V dropped 4 bases and J dropped 9 bases, with 13 bases sitting between them. The CDR3 has 12 residues. Germline V lookup: CDR1 SGHRS, CDR2 YFSETQ. The CDR3 reads CASSPGGDQAFF. The CDR3 coding sequence is TGCGCCAGCAGCCCCGGGGGGGACCAAGCTTTCTTT.

DNA for the CDR3: TGTGCCAGCAGCCAGCGGAGACATCCGAACACCGGGGAGCTGTTTTTT. Encoded protein: CASSQRRHPNTGELFF. The chain uses TRBV7-9 and TRBJ2-2, with D perhaps matching TRBD2 (5 bases). Germline V CDR1 and CDR2: SEHNR, FQNEAQ (reference sequence). V gave up 5 bases and J gave up 0 bases, with 13 bases separating them. The CDR3 loop spans 16 amino acids.

Only a few counts were recorded for this clone. The chain is built from TRBV23-1 and TRBJ2-1, with D perhaps matching TRBD1 or TRBD2 (9 bases each). TRBV23-1 is an open reading frame whose function is uncertain. CDR3 length equals 21 residues. Trimming stripped 2 bases from V and 1 base from J, with 27 bases between. The CDR3 is CASSQLGQGAPSGTSYNEQFF. CDR3 bases: TGCGCCAGCAGTCAACTGGGACAGGGCGCGCCTAGCGGGACGTCCTACAATGAGCAGTTCTTC.

The rearrangement joins TRBV7-3 to TRBJ2-2; maybe TRBD1 (5 bases). V was shortened by 5 bases and J by 1 base, with 14 bases between the two germline ends. The CDR3 is made up of 16 amino acids. Germline CDR1 SGHTA, CDR2 FQGTGA. This CDR3 reads CASSRGPQGNTGELFF. In nucleotides, the CDR3 is TGTGCCAGCAGCCGAGGTCCCCAGGGGAACACCGGGGAGCTGTTTTTT.

The V gene is TRBV5-8, the J gene TRBJ2-7; 7 bases agree with TRBD2. CDR1 and CDR2 from the germline V gene are SGHTS and YDEGEE. J gave up 4 bases and V 2 bases, and 9 bases lay outside the gene matches. This CDR3 comprises 15 residues. The CDR3 coding sequence is TGTGCCAGCAGCTTTACATCAGCGGGACGTTACGAGCAGTACTTC. Its protein product is CASSFTSAGRYEQYF.

This chain joins TRBV5-1 and TRBJ2-1, with D uncertain. The germline V and J ends were trimmed by 4 bases and 4 bases, with 15 bases remaining between them. This CDR3 has 15 residues. Germline V gene lookup returns CDR1 SGHRS and CDR2 YFSETQ. CDR3 in amino acids: CASSPEPRSYNEQFF. CDR3 nucleotide sequence: TGCGCCAGCAGCCCGGAACCTAGGTCGTACAATGAGCAGTTCTTC.

V and J are TRBV6-1 and TRBJ2-3; 10 bases map to TRBD2. CDR3 length equals 15 residues. Germline CDR1 MNHNS, CDR2 SASEGT. V shed 2 bases and J 4 bases; nucleotides not matched to a gene: 3. The CDR3 nucleotides read TGTGCCAGCAGTGAAAGCGGGAGGGCCCCAGATACGCAGTATTTT. Translated, it gives CASSESGRAPDTQYF.

In its sample, this clone was seen a few times. Possible read error: a much larger clone is one base away. The same CDR3 can be traced to other DNA sequences in this sample. The chain recombines TRBV29-1 with TRBJ1-1; D is ambiguous. V dropped 3 bases and J dropped 1 base, with 3 bases sitting between them. CDR3 length: 11 residues. CDR1 and CDR2 (germline): SQVTM, ANQGSEA. This chain's CDR3 is CSVERNTEAFF. Written as DNA, the CDR3 is TGCAGCGTTGAGAGGAACACTGAAGCTTTCTTT.

V gene TRBV28 combines with J gene TRBJ1-1; the D is unclear. CDR1 is MDHEN, CDR2 SYDVKM, per germline. The CDR3 sequence is 14 residues long. Between the trimmed V and J ends, which lost 7 bases and 1 base, there was a span of 13 bases. The CDR3 reads CASTPAGPNTEAFF. Here the CDR3 DNA reads TGTGCCAGCACTCCCGCGGGCCCGAACACTGAAGCTTTCTTT.

The gene calls are TRBV21-1 and TRBJ1-5; whether TRBD1, the table's D call, matches the DNA was not checked. TRBV21-1 is reported as a pseudogene. The CDR3 loop spans 15 amino acids. CDR3 in amino acids: CASSSNRGSNQPQHF. CDR3 nucleotides: TGTGCCAGCAGCAGCAACAGGGGTAGCAATCAGCCCCAGCATTTT.

This sequence joins TRBV21-1 and TRBJ1-1. TRBV21-1 is a listed pseudogene. The CDR3 covers 14 residues. CDR3 region: CASTGGRLNTEAFF. As DNA, the CDR3 is TGTGCCAGCACCGGGGGGCGTCTGAACACTGAAGCTTTCTTT.

Notes on this clone: Given a far larger clone just one base away, this is likely a sequencing read error. The chain is built from TRBV2 and TRBJ2-6, with D possibly being TRBD1 (5 bases). CDR3 size: 15 residues. The germline V gene encodes CDR1 SNHLY and CDR2 FYNNEI. The CDR3 is CASTWGSSGANVPTF. The CDR3 region has the DNA TGTGCCAGCACGTGGGGAAGCTCTGGGGCCAACGTCCCGACTTTC. Complete variable domain (other parts from reference TRBV2 and TRBJ2-6): EPEVTQTPSHQVTQMGQEVILRCVPISNHLYFYWYRQILGQKVEFLVSFYNNEISEKSEIFDDQFSVERPDGSNFTLKIRSTKLEDSAMYFCASTWGSSGANVPTFGAGSRLTVL.

Notes on this clone: A read error may produce the germline difference seen at one junction end. The chain has TRBV10-1 and TRBJ2-7, with 8 bases aligning to TRBD2. The length of the CDR3 is 16 residues. In germline, CDR1 is WNHNN, CDR2 SYGVQD (reference sequence). The CDR3, as DNA: TGCGCCAGCAGTGATGAACCCGGGACTAGATCCTCCGAGCAGTACTTC. It is translated as CASSDEPGTRSSEQYF.

V is TRBV2 and J is TRBJ1-3; maybe TRBD1 (6 bases). This CDR3 comprises 14 residues. V dropped 6 bases and J dropped 4 bases, with 13 bases sitting between them. The V gene's germline CDR1 is SNHLY and CDR2 FYNNEI. CDR3 protein: CASRGAEAGNTIYF. The CDR3 coding sequence is TGTGCCAGCAGGGGGGCAGAGGCCGGAAACACCATATATTTT. The whole variable domain, filled in from reference TRBV2 and TRBJ1-3, reads EPEVTQTPSHQVTQMGQEVILRCVPISNHLYFYWYRQILGQKVEFLVSFYNNEISEKSEIFDDQFSVERPDGSNFTLKIRSTKLEDSAMYFCASRGAEAGNTIYFGEGSWLTVV.

The rearrangement joins TRBV4-1 to TRBJ2-3; D ambiguous. V lost 2 bases to trimming and J lost 3 bases, with 12 bases between them. This CDR3 is 15 amino acids long. Germline V lookup: CDR1 MGHRA, CDR2 YSYEKL. The CDR3 region is CASSQLFHLTDTQYF. The CDR3 nucleotides read TGCGCCAGCAGCCAACTTTTCCACTTGACAGATACGCAGTATTTT.

The chain couples TRBV19 to TRBJ2-7; 10 bases match TRBD1. Germline loops: CDR1 LNHDA, CDR2 SQIVND (reference sequence). CDR3 length: 15 amino acids. Trimming at V came to 3 bases and at J to 7 bases, leaving 9 bases not matched to a gene. For the CDR3, the DNA is TGTGCCAGTAGTATTCCCCCGGGACAGGGGAGGGAGCAGTACTTC. As protein: CASSIPPGQGREQYF.

This clone came up a few times. The chain has TRBV10-3 and TRBJ2-2, with D perhaps TRBD1 (6 bases). Germline CDR1 ENHRY, CDR2 SYGVKD. Trimming cost V 4 bases and J 0 bases, with 9 bases left between them. The length of the CDR3 is 15 residues. CDR3 residues: CAISAGVANTGELFF. The CDR3 nucleotides are TGTGCCATCAGTGCAGGGGTCGCGAACACCGGGGAGCTGTTTTTT.

On this clone itself: This specimen includes other DNA sequences encoding the same CDR3. The chain employs TRBV15 and TRBJ2-1, with 9 bases lining up with TRBD2. The germline V gene encodes CDR1 LNHNV and CDR2 YYDKDF (reference sequence). The CDR3 runs 15 residues. Trimming cost V 2 bases and J 2 bases; bases outside gene matches: 1. The CDR3 here is CATSRLAGTYNEQFF. The CDR3 region has the DNA TGTGCCACCAGCAGACTAGCGGGAACCTACAATGAGCAGTTCTTC.